Listed below are T cell receptor beta chains from one sample, sequenced in a study of OX40 agonist ivuxolimab in advanced cancers. Using immunoSEQ multiplex PCR, the repertoire was profiled, and TCRdb retains in-frame clones only, with some absent. The sample consists of 50,000 to 70,000 clones, roughly 93% of them appearing once. The sample in question was CD4+ or CD8+ T cells sorted from blood, obtained in a trial of the OX40 agonist ivuxolimab. All receptors come from an adult with an advanced solid tumor such as melanoma, head and neck, liver or kidney cancer. Each CDR3 is given with its conserved first and last residue. The order of the fields is V gene, J gene, CDR3 protein.

>TRBV4-2|TRBJ2-3
CASSQVAGTDTQYF
>TRBV7-9|TRBJ2-2
CASSKKERWTGELFF
>TRBV2|TRBJ2-1
CASSESGVQGDEQFF
>TRBV27|TRBJ2-3
CASSFVAASTDTQYF
>TRBV7-3|TRBJ2-2
CASSLLLTGRGGTGELFF
>TRBV11-3|TRBJ2-7
CASSLDPRYEQYF
>TRBV10-3|TRBJ2-7
CAISDLAGTYEQYF
>TRBV4-2|TRBJ2-7
CASSQEGRAHEQYF
>TRBV7-2|TRBJ2-1
CASSPPGAGEQFF
>TRBV19|TRBJ2-1
CASMTGMHEQFF
>TRBV7-8|TRBJ2-7
CATGQAPGHEQYF
>TRBV4-3|TRBJ2-7
CASSQDRWGAYEQYF
>TRBV19|TRBJ2-5
CASSITLAGQETQYF
>TRBV6-4|TRBJ2-7
CASSDSSGILSYEQYF
>TRBV28|TRBJ2-7
CASSLGQLYEQYF
>TRBV7-2|TRBJ2-2
CASSSPSDTGELFF
>TRBV5-6|TRBJ2-7
CASSLTGVAYEQYF
>TRBV28|TRBJ1-1
CASSFTPPGYTEAFF
>TRBV30|TRBJ2-5
CAWRPASWGSQETQYF
>TRBV4-1|TRBJ1-2
CASSHVRGPYGYTF
>TRBV27|TRBJ1-1
CASSELLNTEAFF
>TRBV27|TRBJ2-4
CASSLSHRARAKNIQYF
>TRBV4-1|TRBJ2-7
CASSQVSTGSSYEQYF
>TRBV6-6|TRBJ1-5
CASSTGQGNQPQHF
>TRBV11-2|TRBJ2-7
CASSLGPGLTGEANEQYF
>TRBV9|TRBJ2-1
CASSAPDRGLYNEQFF
>TRBV5-6|TRBJ2-1
CASSLVSTVNEQFF
>TRBV4-3|TRBJ2-1
CASSQVPGGWGRRNEQFF
>TRBV5-5|TRBJ2-7
CASVGGDGSYEQYF
>TRBV7-6|TRBJ2-7
CASSLGTSGTPAHEQYF
>TRBV7-9|TRBJ2-2
CAGLRTSGTGELFF
>TRBV5-6|TRBJ2-3
CASSFSASGTDTQYF
>TRBV27|TRBJ1-1
CASSYFTGATEAFF
>TRBV9|TRBJ1-1
CASSARGHTEAFF
>TRBV28|TRBJ2-1
CASRSPMIGRADEQFF
>TRBV11-2|TRBJ2-3
CASTQGRISPDTQYF
>TRBV28|TRBJ1-1
CASSLPGGRGHTEAFF
>TRBV6-6|TRBJ2-1
CASLPPDLIGQFF
>TRBV6-5|TRBJ1-2
CASSYSAGPGYYGYTF
>TRBV4-3|TRBJ1-1
CASSQRGDDGEAFF
>TRBV27|TRBJ2-3
CASSLGGRGTDTQYF
>TRBV7-9|TRBJ2-1
CASSSTSGIYNEQFF